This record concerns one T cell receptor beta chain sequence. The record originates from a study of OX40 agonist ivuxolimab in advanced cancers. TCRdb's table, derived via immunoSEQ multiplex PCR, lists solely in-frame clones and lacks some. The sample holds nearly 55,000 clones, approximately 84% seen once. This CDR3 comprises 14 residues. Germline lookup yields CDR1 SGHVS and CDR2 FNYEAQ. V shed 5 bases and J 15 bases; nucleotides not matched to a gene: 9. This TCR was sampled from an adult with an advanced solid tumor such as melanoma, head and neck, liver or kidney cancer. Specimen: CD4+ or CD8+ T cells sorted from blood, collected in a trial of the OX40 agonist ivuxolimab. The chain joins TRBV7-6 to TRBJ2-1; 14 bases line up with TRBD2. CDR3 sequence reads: CASSRLAGGPVWFF. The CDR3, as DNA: TGTGCCAGCAGCCGACTAGCGGGAGGGCCTGTTTGGTTCTTC.